Presented here are 13 T cell receptor beta chains from one specimen sequenced in a study of memory CD4+ T cells and cytomegalovirus serostatus. Single viable CD3+CD4+CD8-CD45RO+ cells were sorted as the memory CD4+ T cells. Data came from immunoSEQ multiplex PCR; TCRdb stores just in-frame clones and leaves some out. The sample includes approximately 41,000 clones, around 78% of them seen just once. Sequencing was carried out using memory CD4+ T cells from blood. These receptors were taken from an adult in good health and CMV-seronegative.

The genes are TRBV4-1 and TRBJ2-2; D uncertain. The CDR3 runs 15 residues. CDR1 and CDR2 (germline): MGHRA, YSYEKL. V shed 2 bases and J shed 1 base, with 8 bases lying between them. The CDR3 nucleotides are TGCGCCAGCAGCCAACCTAAGAGGAACACCGGGGAGCTGTTTTTT. Amino acid sequence: CASSQPKRNTGELFF.

This clone occurred a few times. This chain uses TRBV5-6 with TRBJ2-1, with 9 bases that match TRBD1. The V gene's germline CDR1 is SGHDT and CDR2 YYEEEE. The V gene end was trimmed by 2 bases and the J gene end by 5 bases; junction bases not matched to a gene: 5. CDR3 length: 15 residues. The CDR3 here is CASSFLGQGNNEQFF. Written as DNA, the CDR3 is TGTGCCAGCAGCTTTTTGGGACAGGGTAACAATGAGCAGTTCTTC.

This chain joins TRBV2 and TRBJ2-3; 7 bases are a match to TRBD1. This CDR3 is 12 amino acids long. V shed 5 bases, J shed 8 bases, and the junction held 4 bases outside the gene matches. Germline V gene lookup returns CDR1 SNHLY and CDR2 FYNNEI. The CDR3, as DNA: TGTGCCAGCAGTAACAGGGGTGGTACGCAGTATTTT. Translating it yields CASSNRGGTQYF.

The chain links TRBV30 to TRBJ2-7; 14 bases are shared with TRBD2. CDR1 and CDR2 from the germline V gene are GTSNPN and SVGIG (reference sequence). Trimming at V came to 0 bases and at J to 2 bases, leaving 9 bases not matched to a gene. The CDR3 runs to 18 residues. CDR3 region: CAWSVPGGLAGGPYEQYF. The CDR3 nucleotides read TGTGCCTGGAGTGTACCCGGTGGACTAGCGGGAGGCCCCTACGAGCAGTACTTC.

This clone was seen more than once but under ten times. This rearrangement joins TRBV28 to TRBJ2-1, with 10 bases aligning to TRBD2. Unmatched junction bases numbered 5, after V lost 5 bases and J lost 7 bases. In germline, CDR1 is MDHEN, CDR2 SYDVKM. The CDR3 has 14 residues. CDR3 sequence reads: CASSPTSGYNEQFF. The CDR3 coding sequence is TGTGCCAGCAGTCCGACTAGCGGGTATAATGAGCAGTTCTTC.

This sequence joins TRBV6-1 and TRBJ2-7; perhaps TRBD1 as D (7 bases). Trimming took 4 bases from V and 2 from J, leaving 24 bases between them. In germline, CDR1 is MNHNS, CDR2 SASEGT. The CDR3 runs 18 residues. CDR3 loop: CASSVRSRGGDRTYEQYF. CDR3 DNA: TGTGCCAGCAGTGTCCGCTCCCGCGGCGGGGACAGAACCTACGAGCAGTACTTC.

By proportion, this clone is medium-sized (0.01 to 0.1%). The CDR3 sequence is CASSPLFAGELFF. The CDR3 DNA sequence: TGTGCCAGCAGCCCTCTTTTTGCCGGGGAGCTGTTTTTT. The chain carries TRBV27 and TRBJ2-2; D not certain. Per germline, CDR1 MNHEY and CDR2 SMNVEV (reference sequence). The CDR3 length is 13 residues. V was shortened by 6 bases and J by 6 bases, with 11 bases between the two germline ends.

This rearrangement joins TRBV5-4 to TRBJ2-3, with D hard to call. The CDR3 totals 15 residues. Germline CDR1 is SGHNT and CDR2 is YYREEE (reference sequence). The V end was cut by 0 bases, the J end by 2 bases, with 10 bases between. The CDR3 DNA reads TGTGCCAGCAGCTTGGAGGCAGACTCCACAGATACGCAGTATTTT. Translated, it gives CASSLEADSTDTQYF.

CDR3 nucleotides: TGTGCCAGCAGCCCCCGGGGGGACAGCTCCTACAATGAGCAGTTCTTC. It specifies CASSPRGDSSYNEQFF. The V call is TRBV11-2, the J call TRBJ2-1; the D gene could be TRBD1 or TRBD2 (7 bases each). Germline CDR1 SGHAT, CDR2 FQNNGV. This CDR3 contains 16 residues. With 5 bases removed from V and 0 bases from J, the gap between germline ends came to 14 bases.

V is TRBV7-9 and J is TRBJ2-3; perhaps D is TRBD1 or TRBD2 (5 bases each). Trimming took 6 bases from V and 6 from J, leaving 16 bases between them. The CDR3 consists of 14 residues. From germline, CDR1 is SEHNR and CDR2 FQNEAQ (reference sequence). The CDR3 DNA sequence: TGTGCCAGCAGTCAGACCGGGGCCAGGGATACGCAGTATTTT. As protein: CASSQTGARDTQYF.

This clone was seen a handful of times. V and J are TRBV30 and TRBJ1-1, with D hard to call. Trimming stripped 0 bases from V and 3 bases from J, with 8 bases between. The CDR3 spans 13 residues. CDR1 and CDR2 (germline): GTSNPN, SVGIG (reference sequence). The CDR3 spells CAWSVNRDTEAFF. The CDR3 region has the DNA TGTGCCTGGAGTGTAAATCGAGACACTGAAGCTTTCTTT.

The chain links TRBV29-1 to TRBJ2-1, with 11 bases matching TRBD2. V dropped 7 bases and J dropped 8; count of bases not matched to a gene: 4. CDR3 length: 12 residues. Germline CDR1 SQVTM, CDR2 ANQGSEA. The CDR3 is CSEMGLADEQFF. The CDR3 DNA reads TGCAGCGAAATGGGACTAGCGGATGAGCAGTTCTTC.

The V gene is TRBV6-6, the J gene TRBJ1-5; 8 nucleotides align to TRBD1. There are 13 residues in the CDR3. V trimming: 8 bases; J trimming: 3 bases; junction bases outside the gene matches: 3. The germline V gene encodes CDR1 MNHNY and CDR2 SVGAGI (reference sequence). The CDR3 here is CASVQGVNQPQHF. The DNA for the CDR3 is TGTGCCAGCGTACAGGGGGTCAATCAGCCCCAGCATTTT.